This T cell receptor (beta chain) appears in the sequencing data of a study of patients and donors after allogeneic stem cell transplantation. TCRdb itself ran the RT-PCR reads through MiXCR, one entry per CDR3 protein. The table has roughly 12,000 distinct CDR3 sequences, 20% to 25% seen once. This clonotype was observed at least ten times. The V gene lost 0 bases and the J gene lost 0 bases, with 4 bases spanning the gap. Germline V gene data show CDR1 as SGDLS and CDR2 as YYNGEE. This CDR3 contains 14 residues. The chain carries TRBV9 and TRBJ1-5; no clear D gene. The sequence was obtained from a human donor who was either an allogeneic HSCT recipient or a stem cell or donor lymphocyte infusion donor (not recorded which). It is not recorded whose cells these are; they may come from a transplant donor. Sequenced sample: blood, either unsorted or a sorted T cell fraction (not recorded which). This chain's CDR3 is CASSVGDSNQPQHF. CDR3 in DNA: TGTGCCAGCAGCGTAGGGGATAGCAATCAGCCCCAGCATTTT.